This TCR beta chain was captured by sequencing in a study of blood T cell repertoires in COVID-19. In the study overall: The samples span acute and convalescent COVID-19 from the United States, Italy and Spain. PBMCs, B-cell-depleted T cells, or T cells provided the cDNA or gDNA that made up the material.

V trimming: 4 bases; J trimming: 1 base; junction bases outside the gene matches: 11. This CDR3 spans 20 amino acids. CDR1 and CDR2 (germline): KGHSH, LQKENI. Per the study methods: Nucleated cell number was recorded as an estimate derived from reference gene primer amplification. Here immunoSEQ multiplex PCR was the method, and the copy in TCRdb shows in-frame clones only, minus some. The V and J calls and clone size come from that table; D and trimming were worked out from the DNA. The repertoire holds around 68,000 clones, with around 87% as singletons. The sequencing sample was made of peripheral blood. V is TRBV18 and J is TRBJ2-6; TRBD2 matches 12 bases. This TCR was recovered from a man aged 50-60 years with active COVID-19. The CDR3, as DNA: TGTGCCAGCTCACAATATCCTAGCGGGAGGGCCCCTTCTGGGGCCAACGTCCTGACTTTC. Amino acids: CASSQYPSGRAPSGANVLTF. Combining the CDR3 with reference TRBV18 and TRBJ2-6 gives the whole variable domain NAGVMQNPRHLVRRRGQEARLRCSPMKGHSHVYWYRQLPEEGLKFMVYLQKENIIDESGMPKERFSAEFPKEGPSILRIQQVVRGDSAAYFCASSQYPSGRAPSGANVLTFGAGSRLTVL.